The rows below give T cell receptor beta chains drawn from one sample of a study of blood T cell repertoires in COVID-19. Using immunoSEQ multiplex PCR, the repertoire was profiled, and TCRdb retains in-frame clones only, with some absent. The table has some 250,000 clones, roughly nine tenths seen once. The specimen sequenced was peripheral blood. These receptors originate from a man between 60 and 70 years old with acute or convalescent COVID-19. Both conserved end residues are part of each CDR3. A D gene is named only where the DNA matches it firmly. Clone sizes are given selectively: once, few, many, or a class where the clone is expanded.

D: NA
J: TRBJ1-5
V: TRBV6-2/TRBV6-3
size: NA
length: 13
CDR3: CASSLGSNQPQHF
DNA: TGTGCCAGCAGTCTTGGCAGCAATCAGCCCCAGCATTTT

D: TRBD1
J: TRBJ1-5
V: TRBV28
size: NA
length: 15
CDR3: CASSRQGGSNQPQHF
DNA: TGTGCCAGCAGCCGACAGGGAGGAAGCAATCAGCCCCAGCATTTT

D: TRBD1
J: TRBJ2-6
V: TRBV28
size: NA
length: 18
CDR3: CASSTPGTDPSGANVLTF
DNA: TGTGCCAGCAGTACCCCCGGGACAGACCCCTCTGGGGCCAACGTCCTGACTTTC

D: NA
J: TRBJ2-7
V: TRBV6-1
size: NA
length: 14
CDR3: CASSEVGSSYEQYF
DNA: TGTGCCAGCAGTGAAGTGGGCAGCTCCTACGAGCAGTACTTC

D: TRBD1
J: TRBJ1-2
V: TRBV5-1
size: NA
length: 13
CDR3: CASSHGQGNGYTF
DNA: TGCGCCAGCAGCCACGGACAGGGAAATGGCTACACCTTC

D: NA
J: TRBJ2-7
V: TRBV19
size: NA
length: 13
CDR3: CASSVRQTYEQYF
DNA: TGTGCCAGTAGTGTCAGACAAACCTACGAGCAGTACTTC

D: NA
J: TRBJ1-5
V: TRBV28
size: NA
length: 14
CDR3: CASSLPLEGQPQHF
DNA: TGTGCCAGCAGTCTCCCACTGGAGGGACAGCCCCAGCATTTT

D: NA
J: TRBJ1-2
V: TRBV28
size: NA
length: 14
CDR3: CASSLSGGSYGYTF
DNA: TGTGCCAGCAGTTTATCGGGGGGGAGCTATGGCTACACCTTC

D: TRBD1
J: TRBJ1-2
V: TRBV27
size: NA
length: 18
CDR3: CASSLYAGQTPWNYGYTF
DNA: TGTGCCAGCAGTTTATACGCGGGACAGACTCCTTGGAACTATGGCTACACCTTC

D: NA
J: TRBJ2-1
V: TRBV13
size: NA
length: 14
CDR3: CASSLAGASSEQFF
DNA: TGTGCCAGCAGCTTAGCAGGGGCCTCATCGGAGCAGTTCTTC

D: TRBD1
J: TRBJ1-5
V: TRBV15
size: NA
length: 14
CDR3: CATSRTGGNQPQHF
DNA: TGTGCCACCAGCAGGACAGGGGGAAATCAGCCCCAGCATTTT

D: NA
J: TRBJ2-2
V: TRBV7-3
size: NA
length: 15
CDR3: CASSLAPAGTGELFF
DNA: TGTGCCAGCAGCTTAGCTCCGGCGGGCACCGGGGAGCTGTTTTTT

D: TRBD2
J: TRBJ2-3
V: TRBV30
size: NA
length: 14
CDR3: CAWRLLAGADTQYF
DNA: TGTGCCTGGAGGCTACTAGCGGGAGCAGATACGCAGTATTTT

D: NA
J: TRBJ2-2
V: TRBV27
size: NA
length: 14
CDR3: CASSLNRNTGELFF
DNA: TGTGCCAGCAGTTTGAACAGGAACACCGGGGAGCTGTTTTTT

D: NA
J: TRBJ2-1
V: TRBV25-1
size: NA
length: 15
CDR3: CASSEYRGTHNEQFF
DNA: TGTGCCAGCAGTGAATATCGGGGGACCCACAATGAGCAGTTCTTC

D: TRBD2
J: TRBJ2-5
V: TRBV29-1
size: NA
length: 15
CDR3: CSVVLGASGRETQYF
DNA: TGCAGCGTGGTCCTAGGGGCTAGCGGGAGAGAGACCCAGTACTTC

D: TRBD1
J: TRBJ1-6
V: TRBV19
size: NA
length: 13
CDR3: CASSTDRGSPLHF
DNA: TGTGCCAGTAGTACTGACAGGGGTTCACCCCTCCACTTT

D: NA
J: TRBJ2-2
V: TRBV6-2/TRBV6-3
size: NA
length: 14
CDR3: CASSYGSSTGELFF
DNA: TGTGCCAGCAGTTACGGGAGCAGCACCGGGGAGCTGTTTTTT

D: TRBD2
J: TRBJ2-7
V: TRBV2
size: once
length: 16
CDR3: CASSPRLARASYEQYF
DNA: TGTGCCAGCAGCCCGAGACTAGCGCGTGCGTCCTACGAGCAGTACTTC

D: TRBD1
J: TRBJ1-1
V: TRBV5-1
size: NA
length: 15
CDR3: CASTPGGQENTEAFF
DNA: TGCGCCAGCACCCCGGGGGGACAGGAGAACACTGAAGCTTTCTTT

D: TRBD1
J: TRBJ1-2
V: TRBV19
size: NA
length: 15
CDR3: CASNDRGGGYYGYTF
DNA: TGTGCCAGTAACGACAGGGGCGGAGGGTACTATGGCTACACCTTC

D: NA
J: TRBJ1-4
V: TRBV5-8
size: NA
length: 16
CDR3: CASSSGTPATNEKLFF
DNA: TGTGCCAGCAGCTCCGGGACACCAGCAACTAATGAAAAACTGTTTTTT

D: NA
J: TRBJ2-7
V: TRBV3-1/TRBV3-2
size: few
length: 15
CDR3: CASSQAGTSWNEQYF
DNA: TGTGCCAGCAGCCAAGCCGGGACAAGCTGGAACGAGCAGTACTTC

D: NA
J: TRBJ2-7
V: TRBV9
size: NA
length: 13
CDR3: CASSPGISYEQYF
DNA: TGTGCCAGCAGCCCGGGAATCAGCTACGAGCAGTACTTC

D: NA
J: TRBJ2-7
V: TRBV14
size: NA
length: 14
CDR3: CASRRTDARYEQYF
DNA: TGTGCCAGCAGGAGGACTGACGCTAGGTACGAGCAGTACTTC

D: NA
J: TRBJ1-2
V: TRBV3-1/TRBV3-2
size: NA
length: 12
CDR3: CASSIGRGGYTF
DNA: TGTGCCAGCAGCATCGGAAGAGGCGGCTACACCTTC

D: TRBD1
J: TRBJ2-6
V: TRBV25-1
size: NA
length: 18
CDR3: CASSGVRDRGRGANVLTF
DNA: TGTGCCAGCAGTGGGGTCCGGGACAGGGGGCGTGGGGCCAACGTCCTGACTTTC

D: TRBD2
J: TRBJ2-1
V: TRBV7-8
size: NA
length: 16
CDR3: CASSPGTSGSLNEQFF
DNA: TGTGCCAGCAGCCCTGGGACTAGCGGGAGCCTGAATGAGCAGTTCTTC

D: NA
J: TRBJ1-5
V: TRBV4-2
size: NA
length: 15
CDR3: CASSQDRGSNQPQHF
DNA: TGTGCCAGCAGCCAAGATCGGGGGTCCAATCAGCCCCAGCATTTT

D: TRBD2
J: TRBJ2-1
V: TRBV3-1/TRBV3-2
size: NA
length: 15
CDR3: CASSQRAGVGNEQFF
DNA: TGTGCCAGCAGCCAACGGGCGGGAGTGGGCAATGAGCAGTTCTTC

D: TRBD1
J: TRBJ2-7
V: TRBV5-4
size: once
length: 14
CDR3: CASSPDRGGYEQYF
DNA: TGTGCCAGCAGCCCGGACAGGGGTGGCTACGAGCAGTACTTC

D: TRBD1
J: TRBJ2-7
V: TRBV3-1/TRBV3-2
size: NA
length: 18
CDR3: CASSQEGFPGQVYYEQYF
DNA: TGTGCCAGCAGCCAAGAAGGCTTTCCGGGACAGGTGTACTACGAGCAGTACTTC

D: TRBD1
J: TRBJ1-6
V: TRBV28
size: NA
length: 15
CDR3: CASSQGQGVHSPLHF
DNA: TGTGCCAGCAGTCAAGGACAGGGCGTCCATTCACCCCTCCACTTT

D: NA
J: TRBJ2-3
V: TRBV4-3
size: NA
length: 13
CDR3: CASSHLIGDTQYF
DNA: TGCGCCAGCAGCCACCTTATCGGAGATACGCAGTATTTT

D: TRBD2
J: TRBJ2-7
V: TRBV7-8
size: NA
length: 20
CDR3: CASSSTGGTTRGLALYEQYF
DNA: TGTGCCAGCAGCTCAACGGGGGGCACCACCAGGGGACTAGCCCTGTACGAGCAGTACTTC

D: TRBD1
J: TRBJ1-3
V: TRBV27
size: NA
length: 15
CDR3: CASRGGQGAGNTIYF
DNA: TGTGCCAGCAGGGGAGGACAGGGGGCTGGAAACACCATATATTTT

D: NA
J: TRBJ1-2
V: TRBV9
size: NA
length: 12
CDR3: CASQGGGSGYTF
DNA: TGTGCCAGTCAGGGTGGAGGGAGTGGCTACACCTTC

D: NA
J: TRBJ2-2
V: TRBV7-2
size: few
length: 15
CDR3: CASSPRDFNTGELFF
DNA: TGTGCCAGCAGCCCCCGGGACTTCAACACCGGGGAGCTGTTTTTT

D: TRBD2
J: TRBJ2-7
V: TRBV4-3
size: NA
length: 19
CDR3: CASSPPGRLIGGVMHEQYF
DNA: TGCGCCAGCAGCCCCCCTGGACGGCTGATTGGGGGGGTTATGCACGAGCAGTACTTC

D: NA
J: TRBJ1-1
V: TRBV7-9
size: once
length: 14
CDR3: CASSPDLENTEAFF
DNA: TGTGCCAGCAGCCCAGACTTGGAGAACACTGAAGCTTTCTTT

D: TRBD2
J: TRBJ2-5
V: TRBV28
size: once
length: 17
CDR3: CASSSLPSGWVGETQYF
DNA: TGTGCCAGCAGTTCCTTGCCTAGCGGGTGGGTGGGGGAGACCCAGTACTTC

D: TRBD2
J: TRBJ2-7
V: TRBV4-3
size: NA
length: 17
CDR3: CASSQAATSGSLGEQYF
DNA: TGCGCCAGCAGCCAAGCCGCGACTAGCGGGTCTCTTGGGGAGCAGTACTTC

D: NA
J: TRBJ2-6
V: TRBV5-8
size: NA
length: 17
CDR3: CASSLDLGVSGANVLTF
DNA: TGTGCCAGCAGCTTGGACCTAGGGGTCTCTGGGGCCAACGTCCTGACTTTC

D: NA
J: TRBJ1-5
V: TRBV2
size: NA
length: 13
CDR3: CASSEEGDQPQHF
DNA: TGTGCCAGCAGTGAAGAAGGGGATCAGCCCCAGCATTTT

D: TRBD1
J: TRBJ2-7
V: TRBV28
size: NA
length: 16
CDR3: CASSLIGRGWSYEQYF
DNA: TGTGCCAGCAGTTTAATAGGCAGGGGGTGGTCCTACGAGCAGTACTTC

D: NA
J: TRBJ2-1
V: TRBV5-1
size: NA
length: 15
CDR3: CASSLDSSSYNEQFF
DNA: TGCGCCAGCAGCTTGGACAGTAGCTCCTACAATGAGCAGTTCTTC

D: NA
J: TRBJ1-1
V: TRBV28
size: NA
length: 13
CDR3: CASSLSRNTEAFF
DNA: TGTGCCAGCAGTTTATCCCGGAACACTGAAGCTTTCTTT

D: NA
J: TRBJ1-2
V: TRBV6-2/TRBV6-3
size: once
length: 15
CDR3: CASSYSTGHQYGYTF
DNA: TGTGCCAGCAGTTACTCGACAGGCCACCAATATGGCTACACCTTC

D: TRBD1
J: TRBJ1-1
V: TRBV27
size: NA
length: 14
CDR3: CASRPQGPQQGPFF
DNA: TGTGCCAGCAGGCCACAGGGGCCTCAACAAGGGCCTTTCTTT